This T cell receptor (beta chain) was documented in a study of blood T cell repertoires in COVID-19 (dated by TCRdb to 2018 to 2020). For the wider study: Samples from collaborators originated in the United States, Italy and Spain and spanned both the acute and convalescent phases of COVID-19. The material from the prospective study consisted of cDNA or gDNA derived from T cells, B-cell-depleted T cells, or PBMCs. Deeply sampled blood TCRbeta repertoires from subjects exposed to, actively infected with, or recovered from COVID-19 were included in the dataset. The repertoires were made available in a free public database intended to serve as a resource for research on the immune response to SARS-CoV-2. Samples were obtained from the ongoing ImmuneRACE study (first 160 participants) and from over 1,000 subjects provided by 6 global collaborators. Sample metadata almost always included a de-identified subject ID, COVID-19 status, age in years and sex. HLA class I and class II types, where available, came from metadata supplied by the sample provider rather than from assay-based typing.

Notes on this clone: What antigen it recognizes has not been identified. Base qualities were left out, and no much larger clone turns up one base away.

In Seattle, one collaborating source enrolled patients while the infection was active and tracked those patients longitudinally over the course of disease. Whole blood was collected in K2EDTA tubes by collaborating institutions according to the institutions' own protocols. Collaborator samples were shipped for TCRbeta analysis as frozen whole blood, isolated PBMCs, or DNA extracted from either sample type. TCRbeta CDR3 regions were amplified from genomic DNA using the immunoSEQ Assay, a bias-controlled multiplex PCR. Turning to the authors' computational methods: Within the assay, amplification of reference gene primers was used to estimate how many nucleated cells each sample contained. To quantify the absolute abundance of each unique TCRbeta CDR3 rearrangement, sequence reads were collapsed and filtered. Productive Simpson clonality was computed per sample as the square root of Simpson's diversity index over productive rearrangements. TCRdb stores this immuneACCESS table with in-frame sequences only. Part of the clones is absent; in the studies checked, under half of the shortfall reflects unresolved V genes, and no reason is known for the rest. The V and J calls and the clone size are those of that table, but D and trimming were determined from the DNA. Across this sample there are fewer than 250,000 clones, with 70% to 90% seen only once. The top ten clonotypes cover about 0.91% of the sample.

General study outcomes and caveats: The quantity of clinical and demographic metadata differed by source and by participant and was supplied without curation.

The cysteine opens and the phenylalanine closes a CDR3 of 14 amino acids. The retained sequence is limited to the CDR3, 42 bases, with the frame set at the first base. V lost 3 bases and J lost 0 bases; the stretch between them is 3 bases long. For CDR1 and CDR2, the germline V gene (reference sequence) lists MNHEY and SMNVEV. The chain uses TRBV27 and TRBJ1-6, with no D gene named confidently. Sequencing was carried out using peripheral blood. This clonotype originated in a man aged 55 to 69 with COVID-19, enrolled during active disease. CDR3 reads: CASSLSSYNSPLHF. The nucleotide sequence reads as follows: TGTGCCAGCAGTTTGAGCTCCTATAATTCACCCCTCCACTTT.